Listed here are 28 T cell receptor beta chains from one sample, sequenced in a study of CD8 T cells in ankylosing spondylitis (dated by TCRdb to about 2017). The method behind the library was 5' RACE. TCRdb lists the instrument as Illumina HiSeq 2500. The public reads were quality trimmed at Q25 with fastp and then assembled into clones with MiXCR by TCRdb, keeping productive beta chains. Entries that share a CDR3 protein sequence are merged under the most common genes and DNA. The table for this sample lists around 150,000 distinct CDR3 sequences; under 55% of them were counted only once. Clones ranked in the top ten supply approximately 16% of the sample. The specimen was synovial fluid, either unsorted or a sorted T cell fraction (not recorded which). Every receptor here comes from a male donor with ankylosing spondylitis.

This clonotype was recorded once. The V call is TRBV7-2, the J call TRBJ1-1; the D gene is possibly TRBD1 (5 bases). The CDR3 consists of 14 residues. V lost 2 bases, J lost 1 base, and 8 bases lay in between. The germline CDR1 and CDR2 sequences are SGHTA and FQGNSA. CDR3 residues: CASSLFGANTEAFF. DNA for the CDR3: TGTGCCAGCAGCTTATTCGGGGCGAACACTGAAGCTTTCTTT.

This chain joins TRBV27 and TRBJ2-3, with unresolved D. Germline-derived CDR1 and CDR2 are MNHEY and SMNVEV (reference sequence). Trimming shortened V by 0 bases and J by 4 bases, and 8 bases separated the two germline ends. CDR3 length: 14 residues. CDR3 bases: TGTGCCAGCAGTTTATCGTATGGGGCAGATACGCAGTATTTT. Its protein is CASSLSYGADTQYF.

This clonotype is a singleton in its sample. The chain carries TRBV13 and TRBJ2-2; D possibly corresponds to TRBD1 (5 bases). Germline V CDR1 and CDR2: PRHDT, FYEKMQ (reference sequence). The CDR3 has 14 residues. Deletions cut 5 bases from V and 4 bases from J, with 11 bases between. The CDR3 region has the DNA TGTGCCAGCAGCGCCCTACAGGTCACCGGGGAGCTGTTTTTT. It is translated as CASSALQVTGELFF.

DNA of the CDR3: TGTGCCAGCAGCTTAATATTTTTCTCCTACAATGAGCAGTTCTTC. Translating it yields CASSLIFFSYNEQFF. This chain links TRBV5-6 with TRBJ2-1; D is unclear. The CDR3 consists of 15 residues. Trimming took off 2 bases at V and 0 bases at J, with 9 bases between the two ends. CDR1 and CDR2 from the germline V gene are SGHDT and YYEEEE.

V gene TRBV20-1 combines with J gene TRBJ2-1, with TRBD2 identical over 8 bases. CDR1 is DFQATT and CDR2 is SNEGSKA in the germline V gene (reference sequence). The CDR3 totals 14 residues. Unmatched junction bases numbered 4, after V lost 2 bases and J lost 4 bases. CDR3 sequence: CSARSGSDYNEQFF. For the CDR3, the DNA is TGCAGTGCTAGAAGCGGGAGCGATTACAATGAGCAGTTCTTC.

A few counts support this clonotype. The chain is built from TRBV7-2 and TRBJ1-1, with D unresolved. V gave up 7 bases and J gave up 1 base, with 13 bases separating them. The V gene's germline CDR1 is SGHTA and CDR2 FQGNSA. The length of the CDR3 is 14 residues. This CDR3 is CASNPPKKNTEAFF. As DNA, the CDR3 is TGTGCCAGCAACCCCCCCAAGAAGAACACTGAAGCTTTCTTT.

The CDR3 DNA is TGTGCCAGCAGCAAAGAAGGAATCCGAAGACTAGCGGGCTTCCAAGAGACCCAGTACTTC. This gives the protein CASSKEGIRRLAGFQETQYF. The rearrangement uses TRBV21-1 and TRBJ2-5; no DNA check was done on the table's D call, TRBD2. TRBV21-1 is assigned pseudogene status. The CDR3 spans 20 residues.

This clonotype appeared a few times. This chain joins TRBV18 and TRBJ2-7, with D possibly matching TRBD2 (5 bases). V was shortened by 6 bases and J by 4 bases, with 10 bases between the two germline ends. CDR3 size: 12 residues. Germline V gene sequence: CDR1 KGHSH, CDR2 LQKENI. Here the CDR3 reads CASSGIYYEQYF. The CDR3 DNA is TGTGCCAGCTCCGGGATCTATTACGAGCAGTACTTC.

This CDR3 reads CSAFLVGTDNEKLFF. CDR3 DNA sequence: TGCAGTGCTTTTCTAGTGGGGACAGATAATGAAAAACTGTTTTTT. V is TRBV20-1 and J is TRBJ1-4, with 7 bases lining up with TRBD1. CDR3 length equals 15 residues. Germline CDR1 is DFQATT and CDR2 is SNEGSKA (reference sequence). The V and J ends lost 5 bases and 4 bases, in that order; junction bases with no gene match: 10.

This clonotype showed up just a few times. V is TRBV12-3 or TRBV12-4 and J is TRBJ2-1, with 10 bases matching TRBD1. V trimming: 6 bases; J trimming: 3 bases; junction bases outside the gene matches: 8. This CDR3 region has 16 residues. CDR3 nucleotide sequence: TGTGCCAGCAGCGACGCCGGGACAGGGGACTACAATGAGCAGTTCTTC. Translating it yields CASSDAGTGDYNEQFF.

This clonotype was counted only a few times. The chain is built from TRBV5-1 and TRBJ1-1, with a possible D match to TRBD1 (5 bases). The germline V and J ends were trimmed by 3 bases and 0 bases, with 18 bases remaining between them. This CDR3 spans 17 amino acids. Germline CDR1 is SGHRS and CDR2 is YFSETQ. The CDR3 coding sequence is TGCGCCAGCAGCTCCCCGACAGCTCCGACCGTGAACACTGAAGCTTTCTTT. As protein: CASSSPTAPTVNTEAFF.

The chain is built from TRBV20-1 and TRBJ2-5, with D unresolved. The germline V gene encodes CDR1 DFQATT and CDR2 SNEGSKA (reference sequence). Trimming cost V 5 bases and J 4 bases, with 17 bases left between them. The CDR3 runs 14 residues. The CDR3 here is CSADVSGWGETQYF. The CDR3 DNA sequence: TGCAGTGCTGACGTCAGTGGTTGGGGAGAGACCCAGTACTTC.

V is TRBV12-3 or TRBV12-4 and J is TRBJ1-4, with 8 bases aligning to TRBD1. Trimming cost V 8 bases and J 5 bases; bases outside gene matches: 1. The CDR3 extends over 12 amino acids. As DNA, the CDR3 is TGTGCCAGCCGACAGGGGAATGAAAAACTGTTTTTT. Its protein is CASRQGNEKLFF.

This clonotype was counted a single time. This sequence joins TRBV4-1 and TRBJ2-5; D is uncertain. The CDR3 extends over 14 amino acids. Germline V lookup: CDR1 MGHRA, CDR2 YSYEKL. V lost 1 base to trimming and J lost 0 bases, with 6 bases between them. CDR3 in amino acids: CASSQVANQETQYF. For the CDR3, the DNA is TGCGCCAGCAGCCAAGTCGCGAACCAAGAGACCCAGTACTTC.

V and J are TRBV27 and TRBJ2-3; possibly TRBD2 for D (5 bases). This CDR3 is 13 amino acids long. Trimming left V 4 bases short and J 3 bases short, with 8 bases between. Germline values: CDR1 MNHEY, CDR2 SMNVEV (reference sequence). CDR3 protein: CASSYTSTDTQYF. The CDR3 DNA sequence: TGTGCCAGCAGTTATACTAGTACAGATACGCAGTATTTT.

The CDR3 loop reads CASSQGPGQGGNEQFF. DNA of the CDR3: TGTGCCAGCAGCCAAGGCCCGGGGCAGGGGGGGAATGAGCAGTTCTTC. The rearrangement joins TRBV4-2 to TRBJ2-1; either TRBD1 or TRBD2 may supply D (7 bases each). Germline assignment: CDR1 LGHNA and CDR2 YNFKEQ. The CDR3 is 16 amino acids. V was clipped by 1 base and J by 7 bases, with 17 bases between them.

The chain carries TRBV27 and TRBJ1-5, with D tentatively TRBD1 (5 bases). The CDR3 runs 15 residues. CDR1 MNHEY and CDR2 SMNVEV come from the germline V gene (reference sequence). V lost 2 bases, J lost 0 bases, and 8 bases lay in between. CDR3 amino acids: CASSLGTDSNQPQHF. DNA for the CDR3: TGTGCCAGCAGTTTAGGGACCGATAGCAATCAGCCCCAGCATTTT.

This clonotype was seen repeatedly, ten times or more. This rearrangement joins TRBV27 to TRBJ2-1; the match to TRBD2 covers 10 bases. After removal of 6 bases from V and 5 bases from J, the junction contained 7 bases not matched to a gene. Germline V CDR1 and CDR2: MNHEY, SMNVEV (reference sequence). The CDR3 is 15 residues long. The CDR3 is CASRLSGGAHNEQFF. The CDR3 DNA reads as TGTGCCAGCAGACTAAGCGGGGGGGCCCACAATGAGCAGTTCTTC.

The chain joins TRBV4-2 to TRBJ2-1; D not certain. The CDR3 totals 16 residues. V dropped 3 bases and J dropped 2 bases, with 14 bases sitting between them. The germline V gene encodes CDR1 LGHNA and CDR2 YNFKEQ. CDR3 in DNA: TGTGCCAGCAGCCAGAGTGTGTCTAGTCCCTACAATGAGCAGTTCTTC. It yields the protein CASSQSVSSPYNEQFF.

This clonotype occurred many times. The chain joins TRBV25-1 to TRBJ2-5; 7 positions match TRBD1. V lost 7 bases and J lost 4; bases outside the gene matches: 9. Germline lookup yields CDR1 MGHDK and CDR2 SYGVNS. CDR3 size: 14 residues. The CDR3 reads CASNEGASGETQYF. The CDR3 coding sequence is TGTGCCAGCAACGAGGGGGCAAGTGGAGAGACCCAGTACTTC.

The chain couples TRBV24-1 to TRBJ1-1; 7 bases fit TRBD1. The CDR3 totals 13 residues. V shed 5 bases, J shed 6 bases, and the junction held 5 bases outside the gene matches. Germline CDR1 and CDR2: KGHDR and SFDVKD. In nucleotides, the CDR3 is TGTGCCACCAGTGGAGGGACAGATGCTGAAGCTTTCTTT. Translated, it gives CATSGGTDAEAFF.

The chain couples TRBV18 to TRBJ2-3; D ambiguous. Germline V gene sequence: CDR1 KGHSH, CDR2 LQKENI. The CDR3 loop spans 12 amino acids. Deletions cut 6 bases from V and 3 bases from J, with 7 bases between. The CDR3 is CASSPATDTQYF. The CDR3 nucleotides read TGTGCCAGCTCGCCCGCGACAGATACGCAGTATTTT.

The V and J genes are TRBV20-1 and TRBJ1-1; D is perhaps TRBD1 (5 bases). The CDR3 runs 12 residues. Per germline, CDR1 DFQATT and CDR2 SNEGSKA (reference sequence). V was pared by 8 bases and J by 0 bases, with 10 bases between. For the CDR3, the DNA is TGCAGTCGGACATTAATGAACACTGAAGCTTTCTTT. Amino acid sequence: CSRTLMNTEAFF.

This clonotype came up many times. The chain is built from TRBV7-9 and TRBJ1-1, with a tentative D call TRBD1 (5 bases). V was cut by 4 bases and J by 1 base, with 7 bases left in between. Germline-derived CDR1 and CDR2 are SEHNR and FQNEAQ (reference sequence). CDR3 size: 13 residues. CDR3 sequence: CASSWDGNTEAFF. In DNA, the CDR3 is TGTGCCAGCAGCTGGGACGGGAACACTGAAGCTTTCTTT.

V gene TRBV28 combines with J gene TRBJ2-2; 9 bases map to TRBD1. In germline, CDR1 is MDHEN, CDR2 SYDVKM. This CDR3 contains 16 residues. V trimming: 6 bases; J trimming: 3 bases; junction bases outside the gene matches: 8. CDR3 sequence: CASRQYRGLDTGELFF. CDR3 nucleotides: TGTGCCAGCAGGCAATACAGGGGGCTTGACACCGGGGAGCTGTTTTTT.

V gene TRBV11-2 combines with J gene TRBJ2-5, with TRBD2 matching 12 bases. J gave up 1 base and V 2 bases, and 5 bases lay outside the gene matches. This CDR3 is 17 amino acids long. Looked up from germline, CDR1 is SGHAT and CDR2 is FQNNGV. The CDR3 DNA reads TGTGCCAGCAGCTTATGGACTAGCGGGGAACCCCAAGAGACCCAGTACTTC. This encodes CASSLWTSGEPQETQYF.

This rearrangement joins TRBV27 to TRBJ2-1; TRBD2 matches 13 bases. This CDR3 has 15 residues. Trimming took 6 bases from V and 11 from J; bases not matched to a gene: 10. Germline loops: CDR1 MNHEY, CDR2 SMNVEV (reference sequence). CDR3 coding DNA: TGTGCCAGCAGCAGACGAGGACTAGCGGGGGCGAAGCAGTTCTTC. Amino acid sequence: CASSRRGLAGAKQFF.

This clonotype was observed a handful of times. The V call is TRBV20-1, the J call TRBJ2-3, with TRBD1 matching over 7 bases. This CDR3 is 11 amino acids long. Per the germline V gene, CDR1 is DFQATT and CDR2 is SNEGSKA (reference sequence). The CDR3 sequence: CRDRATDTQYF. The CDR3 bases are TGCAGAGACAGGGCCACAGATACGCAGTATTTT.